The present entry profiles one TCR beta chain with its context. Its antigen is as yet unknown. TCRdb fed the RT-PCR reads into MiXCR, producing one record per CDR3 protein. In the table there are under 850,000 distinct CDR3 sequences, approximately 17% of which are singletons. CDR1 and CDR2 (germline): MDHEN, SYDVKM. The trim removed 6 bases at V and 3 bases at J, leaving 11 bases unmatched. The length of the CDR3 is 17 residues. The data belong to a study of response to subunit inactivated influenza vaccine. Study-wide findings and caveats: The authors offered the suggestion that each seasonal influenza vaccination recruits few new T cells.

This chain connects TRBV28 to TRBJ2-1; 10 bases are shared with TRBD2. The sample in question was PBMCs from blood, obtained about 5 days after vaccination. This TCR was recovered from a man aged 45-60 years who received an inactivated influenza vaccine. This CDR3 reads CASRLPGLADHYNEQFF. In nucleotides, the CDR3 is TGTGCCAGCAGACTACCCGGACTAGCGGACCACTACAATGAGCAGTTCTTC.